Below, 16 T cell receptor beta chains from the same sample are listed, as sequenced in a study of early T cells in non-severe SARS-CoV-2 infection. MiXCR, applied by TCRdb to the 5' RACE reads, yields one record per CDR3 protein. The data hold approximately 35,000 distinct CDR3 sequences, with roughly 4.5% observed a single time. Input material: whole blood. The origin of the receptors is an adult who was a healthcare worker with PCR-confirmed SARS-CoV-2 infection or an uninfected control (not recorded which).

This clonotype was detected many times. J is TRBJ2-7 and V is TRBV12-3 or TRBV12-4; unclear D gene. V was shortened by 3 bases and J by 7 bases, with 13 bases between the two germline ends. The CDR3 runs 13 residues. Written as DNA, the CDR3 is TGTGCCAGCAGTTTCCACACCCTCGAGGAGCAGTACTTC. Protein: CASSFHTLEEQYF.

This clonotype was found many times. V and J are TRBV5-4 and TRBJ2-3; 9 positions agree with TRBD2. CDR1 is SGHNT, CDR2 YYREEE, per germline (reference sequence). V shed 0 bases and J 0 bases; nucleotides not matched to a gene: 2. The CDR3 spans 16 residues. This chain's CDR3 is CASSLGLAGSTDTQYF. In DNA, the CDR3 is TGTGCCAGCAGCTTGGGCCTAGCGGGGAGCACAGATACGCAGTATTTT.

This clonotype was seen ten or more times. The V call is TRBV7-9, the J call TRBJ2-2; D possibly corresponds to TRBD1 (6 bases). CDR3 size: 11 residues. Looked up from germline, CDR1 is SEHNR and CDR2 is FQNEAQ (reference sequence). V shed 6 bases and J shed 10 bases, with 9 bases lying between them. The CDR3 nucleotides are TGTGCCAGCAGGCGACAGGAGGAGCTGTTTTTT. It yields the protein CASRRQEELFF.

This chain connects TRBV15 to TRBJ2-2; D ambiguous. The CDR3 is made up of 14 amino acids. The V gene lost 2 bases and the J gene lost 8 bases, with 12 bases spanning the gap. Germline V gives CDR1 LNHNV, CDR2 YYDKDF (reference sequence). CDR3 residues: CATSRHIGPGELFF. DNA of the CDR3: TGTGCCACCAGCAGACACATCGGGCCGGGGGAGCTGTTTTTT.

This clonotype was detected many times. The chain combines TRBV5-4 with TRBJ1-2; 7 bases map to TRBD1. This CDR3 region has 16 residues. Losses at the gene ends were 0 bases for V and 4 bases for J; bases not matched to a gene: 9. Germline V CDR1 and CDR2: SGHNT, YYREEE (reference sequence). CDR3 sequence: CASSLGSGTEVYGYTF. CDR3 coding DNA: TGTGCCAGCAGCTTGGGTTCCGGGACAGAAGTCTATGGCTACACCTTC.

This clonotype occurred many times. The chain joins TRBV28 to TRBJ2-7; a weak D match, TRBD2 (7 bases). CDR3 length: 13 residues. CDR1 MDHEN and CDR2 SYDVKM come from the germline V gene. V dropped 8 bases and J dropped 1 base, with 12 bases sitting between them. The CDR3 DNA follows: TGTGCCAGCGAGGGGGGGGTGTCCTACGAGCAGTACTTC. Amino acid sequence: CASEGGVSYEQYF.

This clonotype was observed many times. V and J are TRBV19 and TRBJ2-3; D ambiguous. CDR1 and CDR2 (germline): LNHDA, SQIVND (reference sequence). Between the trimmed V and J ends, which lost 5 bases and 5 bases, there was a span of 8 bases. The CDR3 consists of 12 residues. The CDR3 DNA reads as TGTGCCAGTAGTGACGTCAAAGATACGCAGTATTTT. Protein sequence: CASSDVKDTQYF.

This clonotype has ten or more counts. This chain joins TRBV9 and TRBJ1-1; the match to TRBD1 covers 9 bases. The CDR3 has 16 amino acids. The germline V gene has CDR1 SGDLS and CDR2 YYNGEE. V was pared by 0 bases and J by 4 bases, with 7 bases of the junction left unmatched. The CDR3 sequence: CASSVDQDRGGTEAFF. The CDR3 nucleotides read TGTGCCAGCAGCGTAGACCAGGACAGGGGAGGCACTGAAGCTTTCTTT.

This clonotype was seen ten or more times. V and J are TRBV20-1 and TRBJ2-7, with TRBD2 matching over 8 bases. This CDR3 region has 11 residues. The germline CDR1 and CDR2 sequences are DFQATT and SNEGSKA (reference sequence). CDR3 sequence: CSGRGVYEQYF. CDR3 sequence (DNA): TGCAGCGGGAGGGGAGTCTACGAGCAGTACTTC.

The chain combines TRBV24-1 with TRBJ2-7; 9 positions agree with TRBD1. The CDR3 loop spans 14 amino acids. V shed 3 bases, J shed 5 bases, and the junction held 4 bases outside the gene matches. The germline V gene has CDR1 KGHDR and CDR2 SFDVKD. CDR3 sequence (DNA): TGTGCCACCAGTGATCGCCGGGACAGGGACGAGCAGTACTTC. The encoded protein is CATSDRRDRDEQYF.

The sample holds many counts of this clonotype. V and J are TRBV20-1 and TRBJ2-2, with D unclear. This CDR3 comprises 14 residues. V was shortened by 5 bases and J by 1 base, with 11 bases between the two germline ends. Per the germline V gene, CDR1 is DFQATT and CDR2 is SNEGSKA (reference sequence). The CDR3 loop reads CSARLQQNTGELFF. For the CDR3, the DNA is TGCAGTGCTCGATTGCAGCAGAACACCGGGGAGCTGTTTTTT.

This clonotype came up many times. CDR3 in DNA: TGTGCCAGCAGTGAATCCAAGGTCGGCAATCAGCCCCAGCATTTT. Residues: CASSESKVGNQPQHF. The chain joins TRBV2 to TRBJ1-5; D remains ambiguous. The CDR3 is 15 residues long. The V and J ends lost 2 bases and 2 bases respectively, with 10 bases between them. Germline loops: CDR1 SNHLY, CDR2 FYNNEI.

The chain recombines TRBV19 with TRBJ2-2; no firm D call. Germline CDR1 and CDR2: LNHDA and SQIVND (reference sequence). Trimming left V 6 bases short and J 4 bases short, with 6 bases between. This CDR3 is built from 12 residues. This CDR3 reads CASRRSTGELFF. In DNA, the CDR3 is TGTGCCAGTAGACGTAGCACCGGGGAGCTGTTTTTT.

In this sample, this clonotype turned up many times. The chain couples TRBV3-1 to TRBJ2-7; TRBD1 is a possible D gene (6 bases). Germline loops: CDR1 LGHDT, CDR2 YNNKEL (reference sequence). The CDR3 totals 19 residues. V dropped 0 bases and J dropped 0 bases, with 21 bases sitting between them. The CDR3: CASSQDWEGGPVYSYEQYF. The CDR3 region has the DNA TGTGCCAGCAGCCAAGATTGGGAAGGGGGTCCCGTCTACTCCTACGAGCAGTACTTC.

This clonotype was counted at least ten times. V gene TRBV11-1 combines with J gene TRBJ2-3; 10 nucleotides line up with TRBD2. Unmatched junction bases numbered 10, after V lost 5 bases and J lost 5 bases. This CDR3 comprises 16 residues. Per germline, CDR1 SGHAT and CDR2 FQDESV (reference sequence). As DNA, the CDR3 is TGTGCCAGCAGCCTCGGGCTAGCGGGGGTGGGAGATACGCAGTATTTT. Its protein is CASSLGLAGVGDTQYF. Filled out from reference TRBV11-1 and TRBJ2-3, the complete variable domain reads EAEVAQSPRYKITEKSQAVAFWCDPISGHATLYWYRQILGQGPELLVQFQDESVVDDSQLPKDRFSAERLKGVDSTLKIQPAELGDSAMYLCASSLGLAGVGDTQYFGPGTRLTVL.

This clonotype was seen repeatedly, ten times or more. The J gene is TRBJ1-6, the V gene TRBV6-5; 8 nucleotides match TRBD1. From germline, CDR1 is MNHEY and CDR2 SVGAGI. The length of the CDR3 is 17 residues. After removal of 1 base from V and 7 bases from J, the junction contained 9 bases not matched to a gene. The CDR3 DNA is TGTGCCAGCAGTTACTGGACAGGGAGGTCCCTCAATTCACCCCTCCACTTT. Protein sequence: CASSYWTGRSLNSPLHF.